Shown below are 23 T cell receptor beta chains from a single sample sequenced in a study of identical twins. TCRdb called the 5' RACE reads again in MiXCR, with one record for every CDR3 protein. This sample has some 500,000 distinct CDR3 sequences, with around an eighth found just once. A further study also used this sample, focusing on yellow fever vaccine responses in identical twins.

The specimen sequenced was CD4+ T cells sorted from blood. Receptors were obtained from a woman in her late teens or twenties in good health.

This clonotype was counted a few times. The chain joins TRBV7-9 to TRBJ1-1; no clear D gene. CDR1 is SEHNR, CDR2 FQNEAQ, per germline (reference sequence). Trimming took off 10 bases at V and 0 bases at J, with 15 bases between the two ends. The CDR3 covers 14 residues. Written as DNA, the CDR3 is TGTGCCATCTTCCCACGGCAGATGAACACTGAAGCTTTCTTT. Translating it yields CAIFPRQMNTEAFF.

The rearrangement links TRBV5-1 to TRBJ2-7; 9 positions match TRBD1. Germline CDR1 and CDR2: SGHRS and YFSETQ. The CDR3 is 15 residues long. V was pared by 0 bases and J by 3 bases, with 4 bases of the junction left unmatched. CDR3 sequence: CASSLGQGVHYEQYF. The CDR3 bases are TGCGCCAGCAGCTTGGGACAGGGGGTCCACTACGAGCAGTACTTC. Full variable domain (rest looked up from reference TRBV5-1 and TRBJ2-7): KAGVTQTPRYLIKTRGQQVTLSCSPISGHRSVSWYQQTPGQGLQFLFEYFSETQRNKGNFPGRFSGRQFSNSRSEMNVSTLELGDSALYLCASSLGQGVHYEQYFGPGTRLTVT.

This rearrangement joins TRBV9 to TRBJ2-1; D remains unclear. Trimming stripped 4 bases from V and 5 bases from J, with 10 bases between. The CDR3 is 13 residues long. Germline V gene lookup returns CDR1 SGDLS and CDR2 YYNGEE. The chain's CDR3 is CASSQRLNNEQFF. The CDR3 DNA reads as TGTGCCAGCAGCCAAAGACTTAACAATGAGCAGTTCTTC.

This clonotype has a count of ten or more. This chain uses TRBV7-2 with TRBJ1-4, with 7 bases matching TRBD1. V dropped 5 bases and J dropped 0; count of bases not matched to a gene: 15. From germline, CDR1 is SGHTA and CDR2 FQGNSA. The length of the CDR3 is 19 residues. The CDR3 nucleotides read TGTGCCAGCAGCCTAACGACAGGGCCTATGCGGTCAACTAATGAAAAACTGTTTTTT. Its translation: CASSLTTGPMRSTNEKLFF.

V usage is TRBV9 and J usage is TRBJ2-1; possible D gene TRBD1, 5 bases. The CDR3 sequence is 17 residues long. Germline V gene sequence: CDR1 SGDLS, CDR2 YYNGEE. Trimming pared 6 bases from V and 0 bases from J, leaving 19 bases between. CDR3 bases: TGTGCCAGCAACCAAAGACAGTCTCTTAGCTCCTACAATGAGCAGTTCTTC. Its translation is CASNQRQSLSSYNEQFF.

The chain employs TRBV2 and TRBJ1-4, with 8 positions matching TRBD1. The CDR3 extends over 14 amino acids. CDR1 is SNHLY, CDR2 FYNNEI, per germline. The ends lost 7 bases at V and 4 bases at J; junction bases unmatched: 5. CDR3 DNA: TGTGCCAGCAAGCTGGACAGGGTTAATGAAAAACTGTTTTTT. Translation: CASKLDRVNEKLFF.

This sequence joins TRBV7-9 and TRBJ1-1, with 9 positions matching TRBD1. V gave up 1 base and J gave up 5 bases; unmatched junction bases: 5. Per germline, CDR1 SEHNR and CDR2 FQNEAQ (reference sequence). The CDR3 contains 15 residues. The CDR3 loop is CASSLGQGERTEAFF. CDR3 in DNA: TGTGCCAGCAGCTTAGGACAGGGGGAGCGAACTGAAGCTTTCTTT.

The rearrangement uses TRBV14 and TRBJ1-2; the D is unclear. This CDR3 contains 15 residues. V was trimmed by 4 bases and J by 6 bases, leaving 18 bases between them. Looked up from germline, CDR1 is SGHDN and CDR2 is FVKESK. CDR3 nucleotides: TGTGCCAGCAGCCGACTTACGGGAGGATGGAATGGCTACACCTTC. It is translated as CASSRLTGGWNGYTF.

This clonotype has more than one count but fewer than ten. This CDR3 is CASSWRQPPNTGELFF. CDR3 coding DNA: TGCGCCAGCAGCTGGCGACAGCCCCCGAACACCGGGGAGCTGTTTTTT. The rearrangement uses TRBV5-1 and TRBJ2-2; a weak D match, TRBD1 (5 bases). The CDR3 loop spans 16 amino acids. Germline CDR1 SGHRS, CDR2 YFSETQ. V lost 3 bases and J 0 bases, leaving 12 bases between the germline ends.

The chain uses TRBV18 and TRBJ2-7; TRBD2 aligns across 7 bases. The CDR3 sequence is 15 residues long. J gave up 4 bases and V 6 bases, and 12 bases lay outside the gene matches. Germline V lookup: CDR1 KGHSH, CDR2 LQKENI. The CDR3 DNA is TGTGCCAGCTCGGATCCTAGCGGAGGGGTATACGAGCAGTACTTC. As protein: CASSDPSGGVYEQYF. The complete variable domain, with remaining parts taken from reference TRBV18 and TRBJ2-7, reads NAGVMQNPRHLVRRRGQEARLRCSPMKGHSHVYWYRQLPEEGLKFMVYLQKENIIDESGMPKERFSAEFPKEGPSILRIQQVVRGDSAAYFCASSDPSGGVYEQYFGPGTRLTVT.

This sequence joins TRBV5-1 and TRBJ2-3; D is ambiguous. The CDR3 covers 14 residues. V was clipped by 1 base and J by 0 bases, with 6 bases between them. Germline V CDR1 and CDR2: SGHRS, YFSETQ. CDR3 coding DNA: TGCGCCAGCAGCTTGCAGGAGAGCACAGATACGCAGTATTTT. Encoded protein: CASSLQESTDTQYF. Together with reference TRBV5-1 and TRBJ2-3, the CDR3 gives the full variable domain: KAGVTQTPRYLIKTRGQQVTLSCSPISGHRSVSWYQQTPGQGLQFLFEYFSETQRNKGNFPGRFSGRQFSNSRSEMNVSTLELGDSALYLCASSLQESTDTQYFGPGTRLTVL.

This clonotype was recorded a few times. The V call is TRBV25-1, the J call TRBJ2-3; the D gene is possibly TRBD1 (7 bases). The CDR3 extends over 15 amino acids. V dropped 8 bases and J dropped 1 base, with 16 bases sitting between them. Per germline, CDR1 MGHDK and CDR2 SYGVNS. The DNA of the CDR3 is TGTGCCAGCGCCAGGGGGGCCGGGGGCACAGATACGCAGTATTTT. This codes for CASARGAGGTDTQYF.

There are a few counts of this clonotype. The rearrangement links TRBV27 to TRBJ2-1; D ambiguous. Germline V gene lookup returns CDR1 MNHEY and CDR2 SMNVEV (reference sequence). Trimming removed 6 bases at V and 4 bases at J, with 7 bases between. This CDR3 has 12 residues. The CDR3 DNA reads TGTGCCAGCAGGCCTGATTACAATGAGCAGTTCTTC. The encoded protein is CASRPDYNEQFF.

This sequence joins TRBV5-1 and TRBJ2-5; a weak D match, TRBD2 (5 bases). The CDR3 covers 15 residues. Germline V gene sequence: CDR1 SGHRS, CDR2 YFSETQ. V was trimmed by 0 bases and J by 5 bases, leaving 14 bases between them. CDR3 in amino acids: CASSLERSTSETQYF. The CDR3 DNA reads as TGCGCCAGCAGCTTGGAGCGGTCGACGAGTGAGACCCAGTACTTC. The full variable domain, completed using reference TRBV5-1 and TRBJ2-5, is KAGVTQTPRYLIKTRGQQVTLSCSPISGHRSVSWYQQTPGQGLQFLFEYFSETQRNKGNFPGRFSGRQFSNSRSEMNVSTLELGDSALYLCASSLERSTSETQYFGPGTRLLVL.

This clonotype turned up a few times. The rearrangement joins TRBV9 to TRBJ2-2; the D call may be TRBD1 or TRBD2 (7 bases each). V shed 1 base and J shed 7 bases, with 14 bases lying between them. CDR3 length: 15 amino acids. Germline lookup yields CDR1 SGDLS and CDR2 YYNGEE. The DNA of the CDR3 is TGTGCCAGCAGCGTACCCCAGGGGGGGGTCGGGGAGCTGTTTTTT. Amino acid sequence: CASSVPQGGVGELFF.

The V and J genes are TRBV2 and TRBJ2-2, with TRBD2 matching 10 bases. Germline-derived CDR1 and CDR2 are SNHLY and FYNNEI. V dropped 8 bases and J dropped 7; count of bases not matched to a gene: 7. This CDR3 is 14 amino acids long. In DNA, the CDR3 is TGTGCCAGCCAAGCGGGGGGGCCTTTCGGGGAGCTGTTTTTT. As protein: CASQAGGPFGELFF.

CDR3 loop: CSARSPSQETQYF. CDR3 nucleotide sequence: TGCAGTGCACGGAGCCCGAGCCAAGAGACCCAGTACTTC. The chain carries TRBV20-1 and TRBJ2-5, with no clear D. The CDR3 consists of 13 residues. Germline CDR1 and CDR2: DFQATT and SNEGSKA (reference sequence). Trimming removed 6 bases at V and 1 base at J, with 12 bases between.

The genes are TRBV7-9 and TRBJ2-7; 8 bases map to TRBD1. The CDR3 is 14 amino acids. Trimming removed 4 bases from V and 5 bases from J; junction bases left unmatched: 7. The germline V gene has CDR1 SEHNR and CDR2 FQNEAQ (reference sequence). This CDR3 is CASSSRDRLDEQYF. The DNA for the CDR3 is TGTGCCAGCAGCTCTCGGGACAGGTTAGACGAGCAGTACTTC.

The gene calls are TRBV6-5 and TRBJ1-1; possible D gene TRBD1, 5 bases. Trimming took 2 bases from V and 5 from J, leaving 12 bases between them. The germline CDR1 and CDR2 sequences are MNHEY and SVGAGI. This CDR3 region has 14 residues. CDR3 sequence: CASSYLLGGTEAFF. CDR3 nucleotide sequence: TGTGCCAGCAGTTACCTGTTGGGGGGGACTGAAGCTTTCTTT.

The chain couples TRBV18 to TRBJ1-6; TRBD1 matches 8 bases. CDR3 length: 14 amino acids. V gave up 6 bases and J gave up 7 bases; unmatched junction bases: 5. Per the germline V gene, CDR1 is KGHSH and CDR2 is LQKENI. The CDR3 is CASSPTGANSPLHF. In nucleotides, the CDR3 is TGTGCCAGCTCGCCGACAGGGGCGAATTCACCCCTCCACTTT.

Concerning this clonotype itself: One end of the junction does not line up with germline, which may come from a read error. The chain joins TRBV12-3 or TRBV12-4 to TRBJ1-5, with a weak D call TRBD1 (5 bases). The CDR3 has 17 amino acids. The CDR3 sequence is CACRQGTWGYSNQPQHF. The DNA for the CDR3 is TGTGCCTGCAGGCAAGGGACCTGGGGATATAGCAATCAGCCCCAGCATTTT.

Only a few counts were recorded for this clonotype. V and J are TRBV5-1 and TRBJ2-7; 12 bases are a match to TRBD2. J lost 2 bases, V lost 2 bases, and 11 bases had no gene match. This CDR3 comprises 18 residues. The germline V gene has CDR1 SGHRS and CDR2 YFSETQ. The CDR3 DNA reads as TGCGCCAGCAGCTTAACCCAAACTAGCGGGAGGTTTACCTACGAGCAGTACTTC. Amino acid sequence: CASSLTQTSGRFTYEQYF.

A few counts support this clonotype. This chain joins TRBV20-1 and TRBJ2-1; TRBD2 matches at 8 bases. J lost 5 bases, V lost 4 bases, and 10 bases had no gene match. Germline V CDR1 and CDR2: DFQATT, SNEGSKA (reference sequence). This CDR3 has 15 amino acids. The CDR3 sequence is CSATSGRGVDNEQFF. CDR3 bases: TGCAGTGCTACCAGCGGGAGAGGGGTAGACAATGAGCAGTTCTTC.